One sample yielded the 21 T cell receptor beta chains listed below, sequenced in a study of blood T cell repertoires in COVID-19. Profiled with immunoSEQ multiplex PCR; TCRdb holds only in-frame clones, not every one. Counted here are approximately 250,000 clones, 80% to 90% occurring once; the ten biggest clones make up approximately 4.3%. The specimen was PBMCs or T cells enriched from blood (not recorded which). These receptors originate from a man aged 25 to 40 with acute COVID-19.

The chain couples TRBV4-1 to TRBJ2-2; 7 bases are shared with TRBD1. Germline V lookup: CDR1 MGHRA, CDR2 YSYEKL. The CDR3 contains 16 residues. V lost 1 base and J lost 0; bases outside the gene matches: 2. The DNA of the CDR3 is TGCGCCAGCAGCCAAGGACAGGGACCGAACACCGGGGAGCTGTTTTTT. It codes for CASSQGQGPNTGELFF.

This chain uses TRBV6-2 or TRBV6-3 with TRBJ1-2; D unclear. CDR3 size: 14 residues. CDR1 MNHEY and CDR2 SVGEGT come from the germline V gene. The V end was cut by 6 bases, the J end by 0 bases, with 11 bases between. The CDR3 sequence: CASSLTETNYGYTF. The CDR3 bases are TGTGCCAGCAGCCTCACAGAAACTAACTATGGCTACACCTTC.

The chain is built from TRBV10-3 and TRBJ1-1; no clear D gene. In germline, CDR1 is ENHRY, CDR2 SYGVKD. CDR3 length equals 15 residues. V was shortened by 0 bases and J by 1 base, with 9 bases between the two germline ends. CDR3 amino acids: CAISESISGNTEAFF. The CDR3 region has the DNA TGTGCCATCAGTGAGTCGATCAGCGGGAACACTGAAGCTTTCTTT.

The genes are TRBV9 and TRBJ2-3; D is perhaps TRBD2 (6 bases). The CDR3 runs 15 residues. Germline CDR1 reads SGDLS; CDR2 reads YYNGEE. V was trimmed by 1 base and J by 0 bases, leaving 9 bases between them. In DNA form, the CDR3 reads TGTGCCAGCAGCGTATACGGGAGTAGCACAGATACGCAGTATTTT. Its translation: CASSVYGSSTDTQYF.

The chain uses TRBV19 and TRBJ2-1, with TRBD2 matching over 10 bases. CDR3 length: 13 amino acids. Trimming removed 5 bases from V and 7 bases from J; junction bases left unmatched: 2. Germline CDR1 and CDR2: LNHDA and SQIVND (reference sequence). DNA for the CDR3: TGTGCCAGTAGTCTAGCGGGAGAGAATGAGCAGTTCTTC. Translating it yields CASSLAGENEQFF.

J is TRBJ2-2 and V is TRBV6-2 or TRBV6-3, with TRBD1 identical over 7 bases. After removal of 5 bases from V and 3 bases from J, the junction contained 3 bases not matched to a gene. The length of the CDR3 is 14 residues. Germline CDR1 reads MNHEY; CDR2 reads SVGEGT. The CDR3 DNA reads TGTGCCAGCAGTAACGGACAGGACACCGGGGAGCTGTTTTTT. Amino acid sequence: CASSNGQDTGELFF.

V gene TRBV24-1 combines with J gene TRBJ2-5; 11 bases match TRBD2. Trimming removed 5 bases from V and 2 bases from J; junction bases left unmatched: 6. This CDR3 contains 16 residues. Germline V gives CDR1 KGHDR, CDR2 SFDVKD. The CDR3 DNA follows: TGTGCCACCAGTGCCTGGGGGACTAGCGGTCAAGAGACCCAGTACTTC. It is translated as CATSAWGTSGQETQYF.

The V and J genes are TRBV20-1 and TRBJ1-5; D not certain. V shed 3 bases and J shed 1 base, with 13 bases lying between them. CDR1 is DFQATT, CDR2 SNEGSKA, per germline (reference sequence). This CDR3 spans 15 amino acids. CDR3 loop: CSASSGVQSNQPQHF. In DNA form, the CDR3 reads TGCAGTGCTAGTTCCGGGGTTCAGAGCAATCAGCCCCAGCATTTT.

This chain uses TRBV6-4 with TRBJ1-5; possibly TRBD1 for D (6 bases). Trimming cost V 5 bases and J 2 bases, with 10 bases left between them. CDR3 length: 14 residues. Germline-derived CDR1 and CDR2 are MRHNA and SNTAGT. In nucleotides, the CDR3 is TGTGCCAGCAGTCTCGAGGGGGGCAATCAGCCCCAGCATTTT. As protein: CASSLEGGNQPQHF.

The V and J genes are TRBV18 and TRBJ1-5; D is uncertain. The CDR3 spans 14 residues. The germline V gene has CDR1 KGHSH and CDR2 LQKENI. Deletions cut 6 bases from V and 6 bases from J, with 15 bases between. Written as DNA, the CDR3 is TGTGCCAGCTCCCCATCCGGGGAGGGTCAGCCCCAGCATTTT. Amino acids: CASSPSGEGQPQHF.

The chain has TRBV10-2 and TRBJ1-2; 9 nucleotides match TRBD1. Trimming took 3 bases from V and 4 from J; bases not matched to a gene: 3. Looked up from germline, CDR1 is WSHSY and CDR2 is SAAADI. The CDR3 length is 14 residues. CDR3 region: CASSDTGGSYGYTF. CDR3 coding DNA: TGCGCCAGCAGTGACACAGGGGGCTCCTATGGCTACACCTTC.

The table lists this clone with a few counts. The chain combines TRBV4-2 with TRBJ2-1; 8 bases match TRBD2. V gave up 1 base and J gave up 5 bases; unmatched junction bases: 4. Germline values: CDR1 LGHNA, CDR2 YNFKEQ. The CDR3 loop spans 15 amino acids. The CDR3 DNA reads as TGTGCCAGCAGCCAAGCGGGGGGGACTAACAATGAGCAGTTCTTC. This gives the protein CASSQAGGTNNEQFF.

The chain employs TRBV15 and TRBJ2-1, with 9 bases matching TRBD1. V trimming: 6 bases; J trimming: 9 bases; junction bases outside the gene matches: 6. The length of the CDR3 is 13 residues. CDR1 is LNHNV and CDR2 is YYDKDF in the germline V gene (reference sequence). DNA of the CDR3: TGTGCCACCAGAGGGACAGGGTATTTTGAGCAGTTCTTC. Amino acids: CATRGTGYFEQFF.

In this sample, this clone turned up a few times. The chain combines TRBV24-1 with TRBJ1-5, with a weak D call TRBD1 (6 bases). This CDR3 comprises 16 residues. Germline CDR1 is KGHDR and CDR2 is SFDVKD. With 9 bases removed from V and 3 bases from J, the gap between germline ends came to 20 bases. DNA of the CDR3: TGTGCCACCGGAACACCTATAACAGGGAACAATCAGCCCCAGCATTTT. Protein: CATGTPITGNNQPQHF.

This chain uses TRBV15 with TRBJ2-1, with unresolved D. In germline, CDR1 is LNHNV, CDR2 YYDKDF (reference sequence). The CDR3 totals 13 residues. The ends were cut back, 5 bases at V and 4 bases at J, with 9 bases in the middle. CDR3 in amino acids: CATSLRIYNEQFF. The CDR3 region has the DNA TGTGCCACCAGCTTGCGGATTTACAATGAGCAGTTCTTC.

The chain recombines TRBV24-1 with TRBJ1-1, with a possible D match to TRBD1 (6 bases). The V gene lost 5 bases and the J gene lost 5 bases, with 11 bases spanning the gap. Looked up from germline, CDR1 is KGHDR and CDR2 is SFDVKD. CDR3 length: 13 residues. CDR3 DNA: TGTGCCACCAGTGGGGGAGGGGGTACTGAAGCTTTCTTT. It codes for CATSGGGGTEAFF.

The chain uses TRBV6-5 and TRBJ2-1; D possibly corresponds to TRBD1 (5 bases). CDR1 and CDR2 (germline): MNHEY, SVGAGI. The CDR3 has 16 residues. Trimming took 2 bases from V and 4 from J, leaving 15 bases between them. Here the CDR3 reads CASSYEGAPIYNEQFF. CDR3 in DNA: TGTGCCAGCAGTTACGAAGGGGCCCCAATTTACAATGAGCAGTTCTTC.

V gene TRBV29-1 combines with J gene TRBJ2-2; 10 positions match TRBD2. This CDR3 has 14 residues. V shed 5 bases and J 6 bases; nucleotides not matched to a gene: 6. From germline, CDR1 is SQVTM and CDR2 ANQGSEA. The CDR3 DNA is TGCAGCGTTAGTAAGCGGGAGGGGGCCGGGGAGCTGTTTTTT. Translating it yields CSVSKREGAGELFF.

CDR3 nucleotide sequence: TGTGCCAGCAGCTTAGGGCAGGGGGCTTTCTTT. Amino acids: CASSLGQGAFF. The chain combines TRBV7-9 with TRBJ1-1; maybe TRBD1 (6 bases). The V end lost 1 base, the J end lost 11 bases, and 8 bases lay between the germline ends. The CDR3 runs 11 residues. Germline lookup yields CDR1 SEHNR and CDR2 FQNEAQ (reference sequence).

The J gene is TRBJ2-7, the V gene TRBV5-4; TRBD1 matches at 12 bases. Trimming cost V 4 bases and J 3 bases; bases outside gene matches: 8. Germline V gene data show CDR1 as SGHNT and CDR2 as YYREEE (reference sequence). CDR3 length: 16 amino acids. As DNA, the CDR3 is TGTGCCAGCAGCCCTACCGGGACAGGGGGCCACTACGAGCAGTACGTC. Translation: CASSPTGTGGHYEQYV.

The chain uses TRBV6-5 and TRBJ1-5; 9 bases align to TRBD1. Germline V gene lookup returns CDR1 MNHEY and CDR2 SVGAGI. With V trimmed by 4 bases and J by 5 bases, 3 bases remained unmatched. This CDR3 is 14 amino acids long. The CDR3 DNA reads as TGTGCCAGCAGTTTCTACAGGGGGCATCAGCCCCAGCATTTT. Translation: CASSFYRGHQPQHF.